The rows below give T cell receptor beta chains drawn from one sample of a study of Ad26.COV2.S vaccination and SARS-CoV-2 variants. Only in-frame clones appear in the TCRdb table, and some are missing; sequencing was by immunoSEQ multiplex PCR. The repertoire includes 500,000 or so clones, around 85% of them detected once, and 9.5% to 15% sits in the top ten. The input for sequencing was peripheral blood, taken in a trial of Ad26.COV2.S vaccine versus placebo. These TCRs come from a person aged 18-60 years who received the Ad26.COV2.S COVID-19 vaccine or a placebo. Each CDR3 is given with its conserved first and last residue. The order of the fields is clone size, D gene, J gene, V gene, CDR3 protein, CDR3 DNA. D genes are given only for firm matches. Some rows have no size entry. The others give once, few or many, or a class for an expanded clone.

.,.,TRBJ2-7,TRBV9,CASSVAGTPDEQYF,TGTGCCAGCAGCGTAGCGGGAACGCCAGACGAGCAGTACTTC
.,.,TRBJ2-1,TRBV6-2/TRBV6-3,CASSYSSTNHNEQFF,TGTGCCAGCAGTTACTCGTCTACTAACCACAATGAGCAGTTCTTC
once,.,TRBJ1-5,TRBV6-5,CASSYRAGSGNQPQHF,TGTGCCAGCAGTTACAGGGCGGGGTCTGGCAATCAGCCCCAGCATTTT
.,.,TRBJ2-3,TRBV5-6,CASSPPAEADTQYF,TGTGCCAGCAGCCCCCCAGCGGAGGCAGATACGCAGTATTTT
.,.,TRBJ2-7,TRBV13,CASSLRSTISEQYF,TGTGCCAGCAGCTTAAGGTCGACGATTTCCGAGCAGTACTTC
few,.,TRBJ2-7,TRBV27,CASSLSPSYEQYF,TGTGCCAGCAGTTTATCCCCCTCCTACGAGCAGTACTTC
.,TRBD2,TRBJ2-1,TRBV28,CASRPGLADNEQFF,TGTGCCAGCAGACCTGGACTAGCGGACAATGAGCAGTTCTTC
.,.,TRBJ1-5,TRBV10-3,CAISAAGNQPQHF,TGTGCCATCAGTGCGGCTGGCAATCAGCCCCAGCATTTT
.,TRBD1,TRBJ2-2,TRBV24-1,CATSDPTGGAYRELFF,TGTGCCACCAGTGACCCTACAGGGGGCGCTTATCGGGAGCTGTTTTTT
once,.,TRBJ2-2,TRBV12-3/TRBV12-4,CATRETGELFF,TGTGCAACTAGGGAGACCGGGGAGCTGTTTTTT
.,.,TRBJ2-7,TRBV6-2/TRBV6-3,CASSLYAGFFYEQYF,TGTGCCAGCAGCCTCTACGCGGGCTTCTTCTACGAGCAGTACTTC
.,.,TRBJ1-1,TRBV19,CASSLTGTLEAFF,TGTGCCAGTAGTTTGACAGGTACCCTTGAAGCTTTCTTT
.,.,TRBJ1-6,TRBV28,CASSFRGASPLHF,TGTGCCAGCAGTTTCAGGGGCGCGTCACCCCTCCACTTT
.,.,TRBJ2-7,TRBV2,CASSGWGSPYEQYF,TGTGCCAGCAGTGGGTGGGGGTCCCCCTACGAGCAGTACTTC
once,.,TRBJ1-5,TRBV28,CASSPEGNQPQHF,TGTGCCAGCAGTCCCGAGGGTAATCAGCCCCAGCATTTT
.,TRBD2,TRBJ2-1,TRBV7-2,CASSLGRGAGLAGLQFF,TGTGCCAGCAGCTTAGGTCGGGGAGCGGGACTAGCGGGACTGCAGTTCTTC
.,.,TRBJ2-2,TRBV24-1,CATSTPLGNTGELFF,TGTGCCACCAGTACCCCCCTGGGGAACACCGGGGAGCTGTTTTTT
.,.,TRBJ1-5,TRBV27,CASSLSMGFRQPQHF,TGTGCCAGCAGTTTATCGATGGGGTTTCGGCAGCCCCAGCATTTT
once,TRBD1,TRBJ1-2,TRBV19,CATVDRGRVKDGYTF,TGTGCCACCGTGGACAGGGGGCGAGTGAAGGATGGCTACACCTTC
.,.,TRBJ1-1,TRBV6-5,CASSYRTRGGLTEAFF,TGTGCCAGCAGTTACCGGACGCGCGGTGGGCTCACTGAAGCTTTCTTT
once,TRBD2,TRBJ2-3,TRBV7-2,CASSQSGGMDTQYF,TGTGCCAGCAGCCAGTCCGGGGGGATGGATACGCAGTATTTT
.,TRBD2,TRBJ2-7,TRBV11-3,CASSPTSAGVEQYF,TGTGCCAGCAGCCCCACGTCAGCGGGAGTCGAGCAGTACTTC
.,TRBD2,TRBJ2-7,TRBV4-2,CASSLGGTSAYEQYF,TGTGCCAGCAGCCTAGGCGGGACTAGCGCCTACGAGCAGTACTTC
.,.,TRBJ1-2,TRBV10-3,CAITAGKLGYTF,TGTGCCATTACGGCCGGAAAACTTGGCTACACCTTC
.,TRBD1,TRBJ2-7,TRBV7-8,CASSQSGQGGSEQYF,TGTGCCAGCAGCCAGTCGGGACAGGGAGGTTCCGAGCAGTACTTC
.,TRBD2,TRBJ2-3,TRBV7-9,CASSLIVPSGDTQYF,TGTGCCAGCAGCTTGATCGTCCCTAGCGGGGATACGCAGTATTTT